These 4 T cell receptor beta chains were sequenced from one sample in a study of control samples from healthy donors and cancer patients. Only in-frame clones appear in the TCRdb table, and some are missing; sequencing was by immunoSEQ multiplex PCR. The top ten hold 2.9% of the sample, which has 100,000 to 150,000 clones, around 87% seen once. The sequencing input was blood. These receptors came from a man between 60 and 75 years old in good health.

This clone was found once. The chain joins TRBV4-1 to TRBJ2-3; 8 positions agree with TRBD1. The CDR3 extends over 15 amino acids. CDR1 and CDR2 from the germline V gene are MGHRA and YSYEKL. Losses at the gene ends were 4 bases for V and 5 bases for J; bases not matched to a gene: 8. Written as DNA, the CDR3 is TGCGCCAGCAGCCTCAACAGGGGGTCGGAAGATACGCAGTATTTT. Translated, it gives CASSLNRGSEDTQYF.

The CDR3 is CASSHWGQGSYEQYF. In DNA form, the CDR3 reads TGCGCCAGCAGCCACTGGGGACAGGGAAGCTACGAGCAGTACTTC. This chain links TRBV4-1 with TRBJ2-7, with TRBD1 matching over 9 bases. The CDR3 is made up of 15 amino acids. Germline V gives CDR1 MGHRA, CDR2 YSYEKL. The junction had 6 bases not matched to a gene; V was cut back by 3 bases and J by 3 bases.

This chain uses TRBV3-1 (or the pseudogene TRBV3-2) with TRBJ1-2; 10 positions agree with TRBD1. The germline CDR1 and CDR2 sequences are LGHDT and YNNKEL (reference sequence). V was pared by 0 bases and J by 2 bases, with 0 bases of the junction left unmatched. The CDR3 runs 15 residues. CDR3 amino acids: CASSQEGQGNYGYTF. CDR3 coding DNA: TGTGCCAGCAGCCAAGAGGGACAGGGGAACTATGGCTACACCTTC.

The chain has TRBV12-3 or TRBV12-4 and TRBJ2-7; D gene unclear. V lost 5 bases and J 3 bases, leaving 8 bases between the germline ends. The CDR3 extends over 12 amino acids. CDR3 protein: CASSSTHYEQYF. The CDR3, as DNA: TGTGCCAGCAGTAGTACTCACTACGAGCAGTACTTC.